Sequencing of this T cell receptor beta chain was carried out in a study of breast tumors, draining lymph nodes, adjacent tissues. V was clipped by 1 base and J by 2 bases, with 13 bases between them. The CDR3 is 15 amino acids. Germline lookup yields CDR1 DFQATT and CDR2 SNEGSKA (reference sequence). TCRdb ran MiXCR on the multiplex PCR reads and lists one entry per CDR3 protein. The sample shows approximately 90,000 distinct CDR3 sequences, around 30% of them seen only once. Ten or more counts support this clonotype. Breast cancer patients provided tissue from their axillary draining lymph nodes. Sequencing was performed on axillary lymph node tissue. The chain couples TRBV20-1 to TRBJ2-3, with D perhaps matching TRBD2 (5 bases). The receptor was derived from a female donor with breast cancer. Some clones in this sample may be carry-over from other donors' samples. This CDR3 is CSARGGGPNTDTQYF. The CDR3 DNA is TGCAGTGCTAGAGGAGGAGGCCCAAACACAGATACGCAGTATTTT.